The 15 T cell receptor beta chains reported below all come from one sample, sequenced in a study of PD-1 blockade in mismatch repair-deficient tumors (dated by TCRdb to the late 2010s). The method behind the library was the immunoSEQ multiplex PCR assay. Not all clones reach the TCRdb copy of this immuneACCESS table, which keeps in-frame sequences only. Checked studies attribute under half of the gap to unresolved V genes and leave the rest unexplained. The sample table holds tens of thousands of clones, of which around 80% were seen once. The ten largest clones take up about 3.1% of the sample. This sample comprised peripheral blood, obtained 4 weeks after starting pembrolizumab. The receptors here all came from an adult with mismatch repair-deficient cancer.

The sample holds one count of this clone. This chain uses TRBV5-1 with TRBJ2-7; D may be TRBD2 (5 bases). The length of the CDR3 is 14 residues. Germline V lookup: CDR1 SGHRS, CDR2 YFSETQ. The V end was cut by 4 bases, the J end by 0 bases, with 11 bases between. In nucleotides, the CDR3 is TGCGCCAGCAGCCCTATTGGGAGCTCCTACGAGCAGTACTTC. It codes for CASSPIGSSYEQYF.

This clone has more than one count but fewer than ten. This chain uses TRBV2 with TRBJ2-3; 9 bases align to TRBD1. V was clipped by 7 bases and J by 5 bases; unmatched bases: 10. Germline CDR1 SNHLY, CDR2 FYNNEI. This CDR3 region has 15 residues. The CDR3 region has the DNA TGTGCCAGCACCTTACAGGGGGCGACTAGAGATACGCAGTATTTT. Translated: CASTLQGATRDTQYF.

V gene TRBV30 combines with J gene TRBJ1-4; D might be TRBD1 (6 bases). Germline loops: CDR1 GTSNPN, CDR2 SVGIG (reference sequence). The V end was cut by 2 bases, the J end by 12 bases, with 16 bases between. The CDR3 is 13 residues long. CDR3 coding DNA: TGTGCCTGGAGTCAGGGGTCCCAGGTCGAACTGTTTTTT. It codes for CAWSQGSQVELFF.

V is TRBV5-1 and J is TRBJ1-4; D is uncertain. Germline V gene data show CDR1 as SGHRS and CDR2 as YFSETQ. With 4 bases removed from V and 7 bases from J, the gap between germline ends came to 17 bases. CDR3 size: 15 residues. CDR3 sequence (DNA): TGCGCCAGCAGCACGGACGGCCAGGCGGGTGAAAAACTGTTTTTT. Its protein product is CASSTDGQAGEKLFF.

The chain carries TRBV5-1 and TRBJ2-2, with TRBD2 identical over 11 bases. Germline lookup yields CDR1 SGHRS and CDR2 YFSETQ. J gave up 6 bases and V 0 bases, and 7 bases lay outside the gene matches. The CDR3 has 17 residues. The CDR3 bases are TGCGCCAGCAGCTTGGTTGGAAAGACTAGCGGGGCCGGGGAGCTGTTTTTT. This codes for CASSLVGKTSGAGELFF.

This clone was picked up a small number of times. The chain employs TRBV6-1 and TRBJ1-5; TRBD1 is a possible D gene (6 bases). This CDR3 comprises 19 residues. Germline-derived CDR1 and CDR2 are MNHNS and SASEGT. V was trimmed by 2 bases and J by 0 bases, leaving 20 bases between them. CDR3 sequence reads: CASSETRGRRGYSNQPQHF. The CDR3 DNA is TGTGCCAGCAGTGAAACCAGGGGACGGCGGGGTTATAGCAATCAGCCCCAGCATTTT.

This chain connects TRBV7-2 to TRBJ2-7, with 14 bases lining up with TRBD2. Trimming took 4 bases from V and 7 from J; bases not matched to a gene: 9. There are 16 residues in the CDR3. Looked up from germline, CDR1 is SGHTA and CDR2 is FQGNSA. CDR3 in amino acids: CASSSWTSGRFWEQYF. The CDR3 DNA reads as TGTGCCAGCAGCTCCTGGACTAGCGGGAGGTTCTGGGAGCAGTACTTC.

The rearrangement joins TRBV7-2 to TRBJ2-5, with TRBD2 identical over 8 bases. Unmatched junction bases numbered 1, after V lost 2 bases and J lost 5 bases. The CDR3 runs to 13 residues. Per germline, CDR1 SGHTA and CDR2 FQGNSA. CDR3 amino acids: CASSLSGSETQYF. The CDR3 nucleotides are TGTGCCAGCAGCTTAAGCGGGAGTGAGACCCAGTACTTC.

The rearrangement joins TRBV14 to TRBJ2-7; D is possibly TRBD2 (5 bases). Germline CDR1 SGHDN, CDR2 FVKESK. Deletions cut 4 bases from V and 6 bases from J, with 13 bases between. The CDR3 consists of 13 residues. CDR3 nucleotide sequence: TGTGCCAGCAGCCCTACGAGGGTCTCCGAGCAGTACTTC. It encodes CASSPTRVSEQYF.

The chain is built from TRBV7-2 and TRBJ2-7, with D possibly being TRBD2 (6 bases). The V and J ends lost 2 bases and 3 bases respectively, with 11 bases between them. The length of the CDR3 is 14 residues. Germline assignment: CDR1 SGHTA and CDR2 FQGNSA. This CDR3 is CASSLTGEVYEQYF. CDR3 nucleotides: TGTGCCAGCAGCTTAACGGGGGAGGTCTACGAGCAGTACTTC.

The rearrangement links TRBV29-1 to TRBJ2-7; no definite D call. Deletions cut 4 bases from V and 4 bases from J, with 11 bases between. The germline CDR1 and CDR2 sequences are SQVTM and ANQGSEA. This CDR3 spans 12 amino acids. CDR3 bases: TGCAGCGTTGCCATAACGCAATACGAGCAGTACTTC. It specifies CSVAITQYEQYF.

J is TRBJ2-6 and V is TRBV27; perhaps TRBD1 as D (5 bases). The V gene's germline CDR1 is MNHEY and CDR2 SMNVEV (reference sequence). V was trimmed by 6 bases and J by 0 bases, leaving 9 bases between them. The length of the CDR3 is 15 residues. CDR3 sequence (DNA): TGTGCCAGCAGAGGACAAACCTCTGGGGCCAACGTCCTGACTTTC. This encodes CASRGQTSGANVLTF.

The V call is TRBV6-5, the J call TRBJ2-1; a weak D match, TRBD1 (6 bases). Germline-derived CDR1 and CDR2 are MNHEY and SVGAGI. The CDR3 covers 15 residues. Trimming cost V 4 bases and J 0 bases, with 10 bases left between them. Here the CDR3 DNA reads TGTGCCAGCAGTTCACAGGGATTCTCCTACAATGAGCAGTTCTTC. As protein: CASSSQGFSYNEQFF.

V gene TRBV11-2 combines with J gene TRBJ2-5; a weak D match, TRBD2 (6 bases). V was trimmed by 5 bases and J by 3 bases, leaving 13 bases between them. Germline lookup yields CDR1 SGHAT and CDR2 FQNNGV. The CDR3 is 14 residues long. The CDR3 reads CASSQGKREETQYF. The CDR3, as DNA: TGTGCCAGCAGCCAAGGGAAGCGGGAAGAGACCCAGTACTTC.

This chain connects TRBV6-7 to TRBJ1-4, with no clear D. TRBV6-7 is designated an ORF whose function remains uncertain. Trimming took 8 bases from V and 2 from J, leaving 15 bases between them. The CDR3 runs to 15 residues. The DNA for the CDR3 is TGTGCCAGCCCACGCCCCGGGCACACTAATGAAAAACTGTTTTTT. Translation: CASPRPGHTNEKLFF.